Following are 2 T cell receptor beta chains from one sample sequenced in a study of blood T cell repertoires in COVID-19. The table came from immunoSEQ multiplex PCR; TCRdb's copy has only in-frame clones and leaves some out. The sample has under 200,000 clones, around 84% seen once. Specimen: peripheral blood. The source of these receptors is a woman aged 70-85 years with COVID-19, enrolled during active disease.

The chain carries TRBV5-4 and TRBJ2-7, with 9 positions matching TRBD1. This CDR3 has 13 amino acids. The germline V gene has CDR1 SGHNT and CDR2 YYREEE (reference sequence). J lost 5 bases, V lost 4 bases, and 4 bases had no gene match. The CDR3 is CASSRDRVHEQYF. CDR3 nucleotide sequence: TGTGCCAGCAGCCGGGACAGGGTGCACGAGCAGTACTTC.

The gene calls are TRBV2 and TRBJ1-2; a possible D gene is TRBD1 (6 bases). V shed 5 bases and J shed 7 bases, with 14 bases lying between them. Germline V gene sequence: CDR1 SNHLY, CDR2 FYNNEI. The CDR3 totals 13 residues. The CDR3 DNA reads as TGTGCCAGCAGTCACAGGGTAACTACTGGCTACACCTTC. Translated: CASSHRVTTGYTF. Based on the CDR3 plus reference TRBV2 and TRBJ1-2, the full variable domain is EPEVTQTPSHQVTQMGQEVILRCVPISNHLYFYWYRQILGQKVEFLVSFYNNEISEKSEIFDDQFSVERPDGSNFTLKIRSTKLEDSAMYFCASSHRVTTGYTFGSGTRLTVV.